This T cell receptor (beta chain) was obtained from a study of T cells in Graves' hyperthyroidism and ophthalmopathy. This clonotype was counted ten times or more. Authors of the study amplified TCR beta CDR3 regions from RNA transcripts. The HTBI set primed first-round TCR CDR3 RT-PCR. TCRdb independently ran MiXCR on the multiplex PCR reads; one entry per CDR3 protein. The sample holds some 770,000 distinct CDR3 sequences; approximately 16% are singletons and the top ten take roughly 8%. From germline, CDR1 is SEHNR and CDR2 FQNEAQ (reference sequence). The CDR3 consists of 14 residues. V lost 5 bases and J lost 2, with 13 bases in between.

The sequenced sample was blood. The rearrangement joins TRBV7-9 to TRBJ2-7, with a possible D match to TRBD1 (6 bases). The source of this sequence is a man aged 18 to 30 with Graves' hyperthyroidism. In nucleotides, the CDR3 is TGTGCCAGCAGCCCCAGGGGATCTGCCTACGAGCAGTACTTC. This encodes CASSPRGSAYEQYF.